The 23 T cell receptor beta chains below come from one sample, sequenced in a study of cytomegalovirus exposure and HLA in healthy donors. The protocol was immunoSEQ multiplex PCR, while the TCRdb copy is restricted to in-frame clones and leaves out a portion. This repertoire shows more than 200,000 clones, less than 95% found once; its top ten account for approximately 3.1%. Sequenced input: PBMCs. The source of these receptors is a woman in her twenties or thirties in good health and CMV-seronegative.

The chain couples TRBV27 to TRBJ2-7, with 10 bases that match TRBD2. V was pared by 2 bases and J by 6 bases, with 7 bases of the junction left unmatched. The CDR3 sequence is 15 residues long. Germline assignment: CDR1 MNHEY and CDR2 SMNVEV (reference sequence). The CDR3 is CASSLSLAGVGEQYF. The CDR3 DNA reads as TGTGCCAGCAGTTTAAGCCTAGCGGGAGTGGGCGAGCAGTACTTC.

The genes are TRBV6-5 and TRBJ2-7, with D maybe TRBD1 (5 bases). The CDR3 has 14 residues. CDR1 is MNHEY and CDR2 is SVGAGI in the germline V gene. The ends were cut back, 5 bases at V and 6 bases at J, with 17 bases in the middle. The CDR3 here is CASSKDRVRGEQYF. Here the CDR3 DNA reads TGTGCCAGCAGTAAAGACAGAGTGAGAGGCGAGCAGTACTTC.

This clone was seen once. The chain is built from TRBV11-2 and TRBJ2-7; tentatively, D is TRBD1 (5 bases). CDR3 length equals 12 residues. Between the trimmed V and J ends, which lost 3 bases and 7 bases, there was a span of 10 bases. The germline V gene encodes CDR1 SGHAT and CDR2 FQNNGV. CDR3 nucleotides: TGTGCCAGCAGCTTTAGCAGGGAAGAGCAGTACTTC. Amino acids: CASSFSREEQYF.

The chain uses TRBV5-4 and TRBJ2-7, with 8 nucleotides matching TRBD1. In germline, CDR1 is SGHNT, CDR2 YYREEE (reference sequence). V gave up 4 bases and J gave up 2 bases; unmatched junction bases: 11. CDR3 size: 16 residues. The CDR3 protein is CASSEGPGQETYEQYF. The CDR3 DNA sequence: TGTGCCAGCAGCGAAGGACCGGGACAGGAAACCTACGAGCAGTACTTC.

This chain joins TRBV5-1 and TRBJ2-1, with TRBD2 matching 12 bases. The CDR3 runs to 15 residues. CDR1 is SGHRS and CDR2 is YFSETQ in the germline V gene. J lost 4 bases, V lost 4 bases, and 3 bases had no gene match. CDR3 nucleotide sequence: TGCGCCAGCAGCAAGACTAGCGGGAGATACAATGAGCAGTTCTTC. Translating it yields CASSKTSGRYNEQFF. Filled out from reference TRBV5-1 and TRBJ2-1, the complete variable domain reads KAGVTQTPRYLIKTRGQQVTLSCSPISGHRSVSWYQQTPGQGLQFLFEYFSETQRNKGNFPGRFSGRQFSNSRSEMNVSTLELGDSALYLCASSKTSGRYNEQFFGPGTRLTVL.

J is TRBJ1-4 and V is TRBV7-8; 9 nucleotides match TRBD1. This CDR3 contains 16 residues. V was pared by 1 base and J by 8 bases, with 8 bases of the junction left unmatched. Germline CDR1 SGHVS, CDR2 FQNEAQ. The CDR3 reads CASSLGTGGQGEKLFF. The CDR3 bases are TGTGCCAGCAGCTTAGGTACAGGGGGACAGGGCGAAAAACTGTTTTTT.

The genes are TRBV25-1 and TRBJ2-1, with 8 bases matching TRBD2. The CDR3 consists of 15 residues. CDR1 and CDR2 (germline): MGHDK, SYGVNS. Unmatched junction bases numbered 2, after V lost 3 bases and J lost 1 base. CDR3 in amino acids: CASSEAGGSYNEQFF. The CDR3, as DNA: TGTGCCAGCAGTGAGGCGGGAGGTTCCTACAATGAGCAGTTCTTC.

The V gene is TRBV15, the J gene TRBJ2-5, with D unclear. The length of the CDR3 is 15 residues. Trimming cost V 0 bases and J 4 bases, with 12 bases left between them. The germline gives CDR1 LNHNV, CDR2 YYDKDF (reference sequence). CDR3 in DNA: TGTGCCACCAGCAGAGATGACCGGGCCCCAGAGACCCAGTACTTC. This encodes CATSRDDRAPETQYF.

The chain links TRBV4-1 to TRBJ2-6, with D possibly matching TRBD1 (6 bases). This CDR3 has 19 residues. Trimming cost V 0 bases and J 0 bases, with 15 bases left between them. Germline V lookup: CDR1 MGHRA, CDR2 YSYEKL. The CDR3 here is CASSQDLRQGLSGANVLTF. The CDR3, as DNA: TGCGCCAGCAGCCAAGATCTCCGGCAGGGGCTCTCTGGGGCCAACGTCCTGACTTTC.

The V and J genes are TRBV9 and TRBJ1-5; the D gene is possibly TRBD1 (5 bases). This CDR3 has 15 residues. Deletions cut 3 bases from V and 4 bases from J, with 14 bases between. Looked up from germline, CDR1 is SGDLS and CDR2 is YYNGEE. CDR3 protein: CASSAGTAPNQPQHF. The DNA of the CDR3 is TGTGCCAGCAGCGCCGGGACTGCCCCAAATCAGCCCCAGCATTTT.

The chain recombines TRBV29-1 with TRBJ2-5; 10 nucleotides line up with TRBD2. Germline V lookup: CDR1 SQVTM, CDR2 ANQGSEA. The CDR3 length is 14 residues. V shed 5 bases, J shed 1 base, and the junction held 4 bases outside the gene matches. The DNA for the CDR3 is TGCAGCGTTAGCCCTAGCGGGGGCCAAGAGACCCAGTACTTC. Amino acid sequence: CSVSPSGGQETQYF. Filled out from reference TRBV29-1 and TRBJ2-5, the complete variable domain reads SAVISQKPSRDICQRGTSLTIQCQVDSQVTMMFWYRQQPGQSLTLIATANQGSEATYESGFVIDKFPISRPNLTFSTLTVSNMSPEDSSIYLCSVSPSGGQETQYFGPGTRLLVL.

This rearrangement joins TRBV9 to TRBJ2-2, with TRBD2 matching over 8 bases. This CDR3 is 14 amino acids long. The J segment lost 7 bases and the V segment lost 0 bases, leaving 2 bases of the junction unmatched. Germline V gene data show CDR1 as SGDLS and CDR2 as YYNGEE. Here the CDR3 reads CASSVVSGSGELFF. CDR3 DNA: TGTGCCAGCAGCGTAGTAAGCGGGAGCGGGGAGCTGTTTTTT.

For the CDR3, the DNA is TGTGCCAGCATAACCGGGACTAGCTTTTCAGATACGCAGTATTTT. Translated: CASITGTSFSDTQYF. The chain has TRBV28 and TRBJ2-3; 9 nucleotides align to TRBD2. Germline assignment: CDR1 MDHEN and CDR2 SYDVKM. The CDR3 spans 15 residues. V gave up 7 bases and J gave up 4 bases; unmatched junction bases: 9.

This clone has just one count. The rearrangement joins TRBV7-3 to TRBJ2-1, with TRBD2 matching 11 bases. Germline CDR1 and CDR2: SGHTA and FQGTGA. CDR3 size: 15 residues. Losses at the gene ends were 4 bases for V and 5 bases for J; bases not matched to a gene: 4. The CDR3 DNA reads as TGTGCCAGCAGCTATAGCGGGAGGGCCGACAATGAGCAGTTCTTC. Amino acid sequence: CASSYSGRADNEQFF.

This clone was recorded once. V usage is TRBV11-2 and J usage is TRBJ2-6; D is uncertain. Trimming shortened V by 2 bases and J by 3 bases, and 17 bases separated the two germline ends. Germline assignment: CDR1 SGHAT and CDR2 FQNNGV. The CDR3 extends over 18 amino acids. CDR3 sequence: CASSLSSSLRSGANVLTF. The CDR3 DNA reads TGTGCCAGCAGCTTATCCAGTTCCTTAAGAAGTGGGGCCAACGTCCTGACTTTC.

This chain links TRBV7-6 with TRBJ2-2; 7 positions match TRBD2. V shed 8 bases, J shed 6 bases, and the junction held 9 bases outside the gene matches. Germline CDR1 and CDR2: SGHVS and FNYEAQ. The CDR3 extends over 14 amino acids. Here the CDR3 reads CASARGETAGELFF. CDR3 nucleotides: TGTGCCAGCGCCCGGGGGGAAACTGCCGGGGAGCTGTTTTTT. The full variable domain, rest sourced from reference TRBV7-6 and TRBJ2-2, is GAGVSQSPRYKVTKRGQDVALRCDPISGHVSLYWYRQALGQGPEFLTYFNYEAQQDKSGLPNDRFSAERPEGSISTLTIQRTEQRDSAMYRCASARGETAGELFFGEGSRLTVL.

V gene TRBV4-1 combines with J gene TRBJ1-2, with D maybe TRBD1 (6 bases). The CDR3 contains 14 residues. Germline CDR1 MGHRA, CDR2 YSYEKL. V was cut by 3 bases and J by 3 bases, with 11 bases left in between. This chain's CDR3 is CASSQEQGYYGYTF. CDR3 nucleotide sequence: TGCGCCAGCAGCCAGGAGCAGGGGTACTATGGCTACACCTTC.

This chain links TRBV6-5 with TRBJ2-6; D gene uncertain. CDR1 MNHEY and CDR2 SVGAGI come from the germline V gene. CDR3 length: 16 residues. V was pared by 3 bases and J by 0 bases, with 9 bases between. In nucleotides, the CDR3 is TGTGCCAGCAGTTATGGGTCGAGCTCTGGGGCCAACGTCCTGACTTTC. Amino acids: CASSYGSSSGANVLTF.

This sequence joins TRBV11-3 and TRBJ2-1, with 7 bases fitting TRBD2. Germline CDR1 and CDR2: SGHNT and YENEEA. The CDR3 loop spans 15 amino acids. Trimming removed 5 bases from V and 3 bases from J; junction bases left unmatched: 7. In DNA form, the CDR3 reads TGTGCCAGCAGCCTGGGGGGGGACGGCTACAATGAGCAGTTCTTC. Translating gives CASSLGGDGYNEQFF.

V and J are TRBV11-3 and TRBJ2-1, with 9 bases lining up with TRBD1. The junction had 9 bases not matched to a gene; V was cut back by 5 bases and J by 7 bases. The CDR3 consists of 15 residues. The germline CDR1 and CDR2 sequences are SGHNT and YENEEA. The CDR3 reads CASSPRTGVKNEQFF. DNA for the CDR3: TGTGCCAGCAGCCCGCGGACAGGGGTCAAGAATGAGCAGTTCTTC.

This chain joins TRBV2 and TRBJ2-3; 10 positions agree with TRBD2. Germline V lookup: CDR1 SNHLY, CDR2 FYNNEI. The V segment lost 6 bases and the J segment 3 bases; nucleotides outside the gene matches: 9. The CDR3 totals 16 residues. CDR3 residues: CASSSDTSGKTDTQYF. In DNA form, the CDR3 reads TGTGCCAGCAGCTCCGATACTAGCGGGAAGACAGATACGCAGTATTTT.

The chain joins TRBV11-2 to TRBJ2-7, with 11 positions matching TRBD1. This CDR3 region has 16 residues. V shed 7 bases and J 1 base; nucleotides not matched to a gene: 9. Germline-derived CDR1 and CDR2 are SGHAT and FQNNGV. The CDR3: CASKPVRDRGSYEQYF. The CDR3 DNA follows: TGTGCCAGCAAGCCGGTGCGGGACAGGGGGTCCTACGAGCAGTACTTC.

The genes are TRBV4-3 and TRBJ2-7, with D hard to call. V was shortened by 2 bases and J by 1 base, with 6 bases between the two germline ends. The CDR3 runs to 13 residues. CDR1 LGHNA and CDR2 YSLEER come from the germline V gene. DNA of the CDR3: TGCGCCAGCAGCCAATTGTTATCCTACGAGCAGTACTTC. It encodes CASSQLLSYEQYF.